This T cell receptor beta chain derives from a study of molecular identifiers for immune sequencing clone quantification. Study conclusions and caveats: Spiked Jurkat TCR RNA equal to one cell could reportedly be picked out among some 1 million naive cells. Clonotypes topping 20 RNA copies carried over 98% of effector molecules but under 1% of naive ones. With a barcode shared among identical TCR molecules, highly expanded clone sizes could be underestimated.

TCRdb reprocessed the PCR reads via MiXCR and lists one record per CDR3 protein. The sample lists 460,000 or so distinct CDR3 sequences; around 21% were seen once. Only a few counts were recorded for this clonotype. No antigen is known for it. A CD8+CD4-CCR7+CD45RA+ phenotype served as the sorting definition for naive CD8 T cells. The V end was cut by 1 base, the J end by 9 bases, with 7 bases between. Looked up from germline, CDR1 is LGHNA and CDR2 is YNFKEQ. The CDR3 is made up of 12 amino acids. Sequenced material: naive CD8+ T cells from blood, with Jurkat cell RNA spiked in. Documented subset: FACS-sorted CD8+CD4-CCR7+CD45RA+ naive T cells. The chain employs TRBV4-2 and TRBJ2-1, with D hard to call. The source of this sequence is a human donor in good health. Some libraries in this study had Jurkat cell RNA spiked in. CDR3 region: CASSQGGIEQFF. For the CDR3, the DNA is TGTGCCAGCAGCCAAGGGGGAATTGAGCAGTTCTTC.